A selection of T cell receptor beta chains follows, all from one sample in a study of shared clonotypes between healthy human individuals. Some clones are missing from TCRdb's copy, which holds only in-frame ones; the method was immunoSEQ multiplex PCR. The sample consists of 2 million to 2.5 million clones, approximately 95% of them appearing once. Sequenced material: naive CD4+ T cells from PBMCs. The receptor set was obtained from a man aged 18 to 29 in good health. Some clones in this sample may be carry-over from other donors' samples. CDR3s leave out the opening cysteine and the closing phenylalanine or tryptophan. Fields, in order: J gene, V gene, CDR3 protein.

J gene: TRBJ2-3
V gene: TRBV7-9
CDR3 protein: ASSSGGSDTQY

J gene: TRBJ2-1
V gene: TRBV7-2
CDR3 protein: ASSWGTGGNEQF

J gene: TRBJ2-5
V gene: TRBV10-1
CDR3 protein: AIRWQYQETQY

J gene: TRBJ2-6
V gene: TRBV9
CDR3 protein: ASTRTGGSPSGANVLT

J gene: TRBJ2-2
V gene: TRBV7-6
CDR3 protein: ASSSTGVGNTGELF

J gene: TRBJ2-5
V gene: TRBV5-1
CDR3 protein: ASSQSDAQETQY

J gene: TRBJ2-3
V gene: TRBV7-3
CDR3 protein: ASSLRASGALATGTDTQY

J gene: TRBJ1-4
V gene: TRBV6-5
CDR3 protein: ASKTIGATWEKLF

J gene: TRBJ2-1
V gene: TRBV7-9
CDR3 protein: ASSFFGGNEQF

J gene: TRBJ2-1
V gene: TRBV7-9
CDR3 protein: ASSLARQGASYNEQF

J gene: TRBJ2-1
V gene: TRBV11-2
CDR3 protein: ASSPGTRTYNEQF

J gene: TRBJ1-3
V gene: TRBV5-8
CDR3 protein: ASTRKTGAGNTIY

J gene: TRBJ1-5
V gene: TRBV28
CDR3 protein: ASSFFARHNQPQH

J gene: TRBJ1-1
V gene: TRBV30
CDR3 protein: AWSVMSQTEAF

J gene: TRBJ2-3
V gene: TRBV28
CDR3 protein: ASSSGTDSTDTQY

J gene: TRBJ2-1
V gene: TRBV28
CDR3 protein: ASIGTAGGRYSYNEQF

J gene: TRBJ1-1
V gene: TRBV9
CDR3 protein: ASSVGQANTEAF

J gene: TRBJ2-6
V gene: TRBV6-5
CDR3 protein: ASSAQGFGANVLT

J gene: TRBJ1-1
V gene: TRBV27
CDR3 protein: ASSLSKTGWNTEAF

J gene: TRBJ2-3
V gene: TRBV30
CDR3 protein: AWSFKSTDTQY

J gene: TRBJ1-3
V gene: TRBV28
CDR3 protein: ASSFRGQTSVTIY

J gene: TRBJ2-2
V gene: TRBV28
CDR3 protein: ASSSYRGTPYTGELF

J gene: TRBJ2-5
V gene: TRBV7-6
CDR3 protein: ASSLVGTGVRETQY

J gene: TRBJ2-6
V gene: TRBV18
CDR3 protein: ASSPKGTSGSGANVLT

J gene: TRBJ2-7
V gene: TRBV6-6
CDR3 protein: ASGRSSGRVYEQY

J gene: TRBJ2-1
V gene: TRBV7-2
CDR3 protein: ASSLAPHNEQF

J gene: TRBJ2-7
V gene: TRBV20-1
CDR3 protein: SARAWDEQY

J gene: TRBJ1-2
V gene: TRBV7-2
CDR3 protein: ASSSRAPSHT

J gene: TRBJ1-4
V gene: TRBV30
CDR3 protein: AWSGRGANEKLF